Below, 17 T cell receptor beta chains from the same sample are listed, as sequenced in a study of blood T cell repertoires in COVID-19. Here immunoSEQ multiplex PCR was the method, and the copy in TCRdb shows in-frame clones only, minus some. The table includes roughly 100,000 clones, around 86% detected once. The sample taken for sequencing was peripheral blood. Source of these receptors: a man older than 75 with acute or convalescent COVID-19.

V usage is TRBV5-1 and J usage is TRBJ2-2; 11 bases agree with TRBD2. The CDR3 is 15 residues long. CDR1 is SGHRS, CDR2 YFSETQ, per germline. Trimming cost V 3 bases and J 8 bases; bases outside gene matches: 6. CDR3 sequence: CASSSTGTSGGELFF. The CDR3 coding sequence is TGCGCCAGCAGCTCCACCGGGACTAGCGGTGGGGAGCTGTTTTTT.

In this sample, this clone turned up many times. This sequence joins TRBV28 and TRBJ2-7, with a tentative D call TRBD1 (6 bases). The length of the CDR3 is 14 residues. Germline CDR1 is MDHEN and CDR2 is SYDVKM. The germline V and J ends were trimmed by 7 bases and 6 bases, with 19 bases remaining between them. The CDR3 region has the DNA TGTGCCAGCACCTCGACAGGTGGATGGGGCGAGCAGTACTTC. It specifies CASTSTGGWGEQYF.

This chain connects TRBV10-3 to TRBJ2-1; D may be TRBD1 (6 bases). The germline gives CDR1 ENHRY, CDR2 SYGVKD. V lost 10 bases to trimming and J lost 6 bases, with 19 bases between them. There are 14 residues in the CDR3. CDR3 region: CATQTGHPVNEQFF. CDR3 coding DNA: TGTGCCACCCAGACAGGACACCCAGTCAATGAGCAGTTCTTC.

The chain links TRBV6-6 to TRBJ2-7; 10 bases map to TRBD2. CDR1 MNHNY and CDR2 SVGAGI come from the germline V gene (reference sequence). The CDR3 contains 14 residues. Trimming removed 4 bases from V and 7 bases from J; junction bases left unmatched: 7. For the CDR3, the DNA is TGTGCCAGCAGTTCTAGCGGGAGACTCTGGGAGCAGTACTTC. It specifies CASSSSGRLWEQYF.

In this sample, this clone turned up once. This sequence joins TRBV29-1 and TRBJ2-7; 10 nucleotides match TRBD2. Per germline, CDR1 SQVTM and CDR2 ANQGSEA. V shed 5 bases, J shed 2 bases, and the junction held 12 bases outside the gene matches. This CDR3 spans 16 amino acids. CDR3 nucleotide sequence: TGCAGCGTTACCCCTTCTAGCGGGAGAGGCACCTACGAGCAGTACTTC. Protein: CSVTPSSGRGTYEQYF.

This clone has only one observation. The V call is TRBV7-9, the J call TRBJ2-2, with D possibly matching TRBD1 (5 bases). Germline V gene sequence: CDR1 SEHNR, CDR2 FQNEAQ (reference sequence). This CDR3 is 14 amino acids long. V lost 4 bases, J lost 6 bases, and 12 bases lay in between. CDR3 bases: TGTGCCAGCAGCTGGTCAGGGTCTGCCGGGGAGCTGTTTTTT. Its protein is CASSWSGSAGELFF.

This clone showed up just a few times. The genes are TRBV2 and TRBJ2-7, with D possibly matching TRBD1 (6 bases). The germline CDR1 and CDR2 sequences are SNHLY and FYNNEI. This CDR3 is 13 amino acids long. V was pared by 4 bases and J by 2 bases, with 9 bases between. CDR3 nucleotide sequence: TGTGCCAGCAGTGGGGACACCACCTACGAGCAGTACTTC. Protein sequence: CASSGDTTYEQYF.

This chain uses TRBV2 with TRBJ2-4, with unresolved D. The CDR3 consists of 16 residues. V was clipped by 3 bases and J by 0 bases, with 12 bases between them. Germline loops: CDR1 SNHLY, CDR2 FYNNEI. The CDR3 reads CASSEIMRLAKNIQYF. The CDR3 coding sequence is TGTGCCAGCAGTGAGATCATGCGGCTAGCCAAAAACATTCAGTACTTC. Using reference TRBV2 and TRBJ2-4 for the parts outside the CDR3, the full variable domain is EPEVTQTPSHQVTQMGQEVILRCVPISNHLYFYWYRQILGQKVEFLVSFYNNEISEKSEIFDDQFSVERPDGSNFTLKIRSTKLEDSAMYFCASSEIMRLAKNIQYFGAGTRLSVL.

The CDR3 bases are TGCGCCAGCAGCCAAGAAATCGCCGGGACTAGTATTGATACGCAGTATTTT. Protein sequence: CASSQEIAGTSIDTQYF. The rearrangement joins TRBV4-3 to TRBJ2-3; 8 nucleotides align to TRBD2. V shed 0 bases and J 6 bases; nucleotides not matched to a gene: 11. The V gene's germline CDR1 is LGHNA and CDR2 YSLEER. The CDR3 spans 17 residues.

This sequence joins TRBV10-3 and TRBJ1-5, with D uncertain. Trimming left V 3 bases short and J 3 bases short, with 9 bases between. This CDR3 contains 14 residues. Germline V gene data show CDR1 as ENHRY and CDR2 as SYGVKD. The chain's CDR3 is CAISDGGHNQPQHF. Written as DNA, the CDR3 is TGTGCCATCAGTGATGGAGGCCACAATCAGCCCCAGCATTTT.

This sequence joins TRBV19 and TRBJ2-2, with 12 positions matching TRBD1. Germline V CDR1 and CDR2: LNHDA, SQIVND (reference sequence). CDR3 length: 16 residues. The V and J ends lost 1 base and 7 bases, in that order; junction bases with no gene match: 4. CDR3 nucleotides: TGTGCCAGTAGTATAGGGGACAGGGGGCTTGGCGGGGAGCTGTTTTTT. Translated: CASSIGDRGLGGELFF.

This clone has only a few counts. The chain uses TRBV5-5 and TRBJ2-3, with D perhaps matching TRBD1 (6 bases). The CDR3 consists of 14 residues. The V and J ends lost 3 bases and 2 bases respectively, with 10 bases between them. Germline V CDR1 and CDR2: SGHKS, YYEKEE (reference sequence). CDR3 amino acids: CASSYRTVTDTQYF. Here the CDR3 DNA reads TGTGCCAGCAGCTATCGGACAGTCACAGATACGCAGTATTTT. Complete variable domain (other parts from reference TRBV5-5 and TRBJ2-3): DAGVTQSPTHLIKTRGQQVTLRCSPISGHKSVSWYQQVLGQGPQFIFQYYEKEERGRGNFPDRFSARQFPNYSSELNVNALLLGDSALYLCASSYRTVTDTQYFGPGTRLTVL.

The chain combines TRBV28 with TRBJ1-3, with D unresolved. Trimming shortened V by 5 bases and J by 2 bases, and 13 bases separated the two germline ends. The CDR3 length is 15 residues. Germline V gives CDR1 MDHEN, CDR2 SYDVKM. The CDR3 region is CASSRGSSAGNTIYF. The CDR3 region has the DNA TGTGCCAGCAGTCGAGGGTCTTCAGCTGGAAACACCATATATTTT. Using reference TRBV28 and TRBJ1-3 for the parts outside the CDR3, the full variable domain is DVKVTQSSRYLVKRTGEKVFLECVQDMDHENMFWYRQDPGLGLRLIYFSYDVKMKEKGDIPEGYSVSREKKERFSLILESASTNQTSMYLCASSRGSSAGNTIYFGEGSWLTVV.

The chain has TRBV10-3 and TRBJ1-1; a weak D match, TRBD1 (5 bases). Trimming pared 4 bases from V and 4 bases from J, leaving 16 bases between. The CDR3 covers 15 residues. CDR1 and CDR2 from the germline V gene are ENHRY and SYGVKD. The CDR3 loop reads CAISGAGLSGTEAFF. In DNA, the CDR3 is TGTGCCATCAGTGGGGCAGGGCTCTCGGGCACTGAAGCTTTCTTT.

The chain recombines TRBV28 with TRBJ2-1; 8 bases match TRBD1. From germline, CDR1 is MDHEN and CDR2 SYDVKM. The ends lost 6 bases at V and 7 bases at J; junction bases unmatched: 8. The CDR3 is 14 amino acids. The CDR3 DNA sequence: TGTGCCAGCAGGGGGCAGGGGGCGGGGAATGAGCAGTTCTTC. Its translation: CASRGQGAGNEQFF.

The chain links TRBV24-1 to TRBJ2-5; 10 nucleotides line up with TRBD1. Per the germline V gene, CDR1 is KGHDR and CDR2 is SFDVKD. The CDR3 length is 15 residues. With 2 bases clipped from V and 5 bases from J, the junction kept 4 bases outside the gene matches. The DNA for the CDR3 is TGTGCCACCAGTGATTCGAGGACAGGGGGGGAGACCCAGTACTTC. Residues: CATSDSRTGGETQYF.

The chain links TRBV7-2 to TRBJ1-1, with D tentatively TRBD1 (6 bases). This CDR3 region has 14 residues. Germline CDR1 reads SGHTA; CDR2 reads FQGNSA. V dropped 4 bases and J dropped 1 base, with 10 bases sitting between them. CDR3 DNA sequence: TGTGCCAGCAGCTATGGGACATCGAACACTGAAGCTTTCTTT. Amino acid sequence: CASSYGTSNTEAFF.